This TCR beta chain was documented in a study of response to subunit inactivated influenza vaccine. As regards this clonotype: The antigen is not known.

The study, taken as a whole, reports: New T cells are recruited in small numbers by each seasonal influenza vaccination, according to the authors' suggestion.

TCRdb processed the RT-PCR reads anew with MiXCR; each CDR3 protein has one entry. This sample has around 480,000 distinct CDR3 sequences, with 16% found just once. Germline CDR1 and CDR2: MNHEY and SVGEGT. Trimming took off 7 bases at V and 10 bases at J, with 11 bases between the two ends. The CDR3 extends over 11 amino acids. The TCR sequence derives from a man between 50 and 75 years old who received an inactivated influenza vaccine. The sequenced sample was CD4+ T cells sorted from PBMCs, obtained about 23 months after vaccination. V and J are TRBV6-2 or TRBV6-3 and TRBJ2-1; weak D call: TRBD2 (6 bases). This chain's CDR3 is CASNLGLEQFF. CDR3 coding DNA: TGTGCCAGCAACCTGGGACTCGAGCAGTTCTTC.